This T cell receptor (beta chain) was recovered during a study of blood T cells in healthy people across ages. This clonotype appeared once. What it recognizes is unknown. The sample, roughly 9.5 milliliters of peripheral blood, was drawn from each donor. Then a second PCR, running roughly 7 to 11 cycles, was carried out with a sample-barcoded 5' primer and a J-beta primer mix. Each CDR3 protein gets one entry after TCRdb re-called the 5' RACE reads with MiXCR. The profile shows 1.5 million to 2 million distinct CDR3 sequences, roughly 28% of them singletons. The CDR3 covers 12 residues. The study, taken as a whole, reports: Per million T cells, TCR beta diversity dropped about linearly as age rose.

V and J are TRBV12-3 or TRBV12-4 and TRBJ2-5; a weak D match, TRBD2 (6 bases). The J call may be in error: the DNA end matches TRBJ2-7 better. Sequenced: blood. This TCR was sampled from a woman aged 25 to 39 in good health. The CDR3: CASASGEVEQYF. CDR3 coding DNA: TGTGCCAGCGCGTCGGGGGAGGTCGAGCAGTACTTC.